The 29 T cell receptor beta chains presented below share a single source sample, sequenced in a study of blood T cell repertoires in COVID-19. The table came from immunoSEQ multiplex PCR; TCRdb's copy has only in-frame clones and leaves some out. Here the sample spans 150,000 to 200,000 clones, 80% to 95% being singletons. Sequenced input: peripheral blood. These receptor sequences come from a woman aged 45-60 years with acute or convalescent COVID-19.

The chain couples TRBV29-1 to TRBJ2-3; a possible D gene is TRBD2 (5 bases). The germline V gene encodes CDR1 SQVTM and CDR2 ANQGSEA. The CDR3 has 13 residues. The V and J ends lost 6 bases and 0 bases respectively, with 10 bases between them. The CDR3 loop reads CSVFTGSTDTQYF. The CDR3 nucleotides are TGCAGCGTCTTCACGGGGAGCACAGATACGCAGTATTTT.

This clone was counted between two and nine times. The CDR3 sequence is CASSFFGNTGELFF. The CDR3 region has the DNA TGTGCCAGCAGCTTTTTCGGTAACACCGGGGAGCTGTTTTTT. The chain uses TRBV7-3 and TRBJ2-2; D unclear. Germline CDR1 and CDR2: SGHTA and FQGTGA. The CDR3 has 14 residues. Trimming stripped 3 bases from V and 2 bases from J, with 7 bases between.

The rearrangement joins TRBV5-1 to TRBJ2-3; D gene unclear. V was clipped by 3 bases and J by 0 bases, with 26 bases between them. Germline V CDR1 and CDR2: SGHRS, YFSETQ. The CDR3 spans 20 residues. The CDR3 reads CASSCGPPNTFNSSTDTQYF. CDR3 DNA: TGCGCCAGCAGCTGTGGGCCTCCCAACACGTTTAATTCTAGCACAGATACGCAGTATTTT.

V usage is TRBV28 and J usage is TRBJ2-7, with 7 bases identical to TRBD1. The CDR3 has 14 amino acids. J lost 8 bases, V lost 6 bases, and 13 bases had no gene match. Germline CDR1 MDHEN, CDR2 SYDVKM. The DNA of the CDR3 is TGTGCCAGCAGCAAAACAGGGGTATTACAGAAGCAGTACTTC. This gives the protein CASSKTGVLQKQYF. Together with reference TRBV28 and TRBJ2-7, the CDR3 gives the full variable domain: DVKVTQSSRYLVKRTGEKVFLECVQDMDHENMFWYRQDPGLGLRLIYFSYDVKMKEKGDIPEGYSVSREKKERFSLILESASTNQTSMYLCASSKTGVLQKQYFGPGTRLTVT.

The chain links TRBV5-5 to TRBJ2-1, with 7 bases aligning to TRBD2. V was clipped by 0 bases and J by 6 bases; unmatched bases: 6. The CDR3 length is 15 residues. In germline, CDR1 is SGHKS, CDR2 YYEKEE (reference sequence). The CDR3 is CASSLGRGLSNEQFF. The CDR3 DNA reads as TGTGCCAGCAGCTTGGGGCGGGGGTTGAGCAATGAGCAGTTCTTC.

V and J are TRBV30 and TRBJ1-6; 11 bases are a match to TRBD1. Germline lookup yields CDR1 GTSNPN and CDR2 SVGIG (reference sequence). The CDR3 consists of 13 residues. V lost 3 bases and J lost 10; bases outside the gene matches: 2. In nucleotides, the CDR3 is TGTGCCTGGAGAGGGACAGGGGGATCACCCCTCCACTTT. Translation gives CAWRGTGGSPLHF.

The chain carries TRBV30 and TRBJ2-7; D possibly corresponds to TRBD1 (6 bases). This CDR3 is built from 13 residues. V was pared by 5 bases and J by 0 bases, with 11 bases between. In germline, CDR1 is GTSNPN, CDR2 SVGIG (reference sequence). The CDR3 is CAWSGTRSYEQYF. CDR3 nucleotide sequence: TGTGCCTGGTCCGGGACACGCTCCTACGAGCAGTACTTC.

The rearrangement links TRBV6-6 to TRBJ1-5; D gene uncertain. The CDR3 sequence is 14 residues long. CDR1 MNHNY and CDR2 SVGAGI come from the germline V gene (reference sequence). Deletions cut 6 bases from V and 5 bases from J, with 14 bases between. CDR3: CASRIGWGDQPQHF. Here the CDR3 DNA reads TGTGCCAGCAGAATCGGGTGGGGAGATCAGCCCCAGCATTTT.

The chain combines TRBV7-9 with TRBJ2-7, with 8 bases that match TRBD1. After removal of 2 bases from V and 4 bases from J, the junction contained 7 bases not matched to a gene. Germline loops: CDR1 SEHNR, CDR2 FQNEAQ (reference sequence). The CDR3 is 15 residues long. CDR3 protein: CASSLPLDRAYEQYF. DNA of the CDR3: TGTGCCAGCAGCTTACCGCTGGACAGGGCGTACGAGCAGTACTTC.

The CDR3 bases are TGCGCCAGCAGCCGAAGCGGGACAGGGAATTACGAGCAGTACTTC. Translated: CASSRSGTGNYEQYF. The J gene is TRBJ2-7, the V gene TRBV5-1; 9 nucleotides agree with TRBD1. This CDR3 region has 15 residues. V shed 4 bases, J shed 4 bases, and the junction held 9 bases outside the gene matches. Germline V lookup: CDR1 SGHRS, CDR2 YFSETQ.

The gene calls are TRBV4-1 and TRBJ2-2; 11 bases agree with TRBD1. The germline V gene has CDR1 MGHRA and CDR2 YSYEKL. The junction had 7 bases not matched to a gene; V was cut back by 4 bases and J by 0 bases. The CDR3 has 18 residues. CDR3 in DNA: TGCGCCAGCAGCCTCTTACCGGGACAGGGGGCGAACACCGGGGAGCTGTTTTTT. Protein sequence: CASSLLPGQGANTGELFF.

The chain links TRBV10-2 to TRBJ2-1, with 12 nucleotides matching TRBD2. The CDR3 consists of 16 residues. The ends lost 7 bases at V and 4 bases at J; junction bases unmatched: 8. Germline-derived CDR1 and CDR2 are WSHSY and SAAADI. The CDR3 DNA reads TGCGCCAGCAAGACCGCTAGCGGGAGGGAATACAATGAGCAGTTCTTC. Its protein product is CASKTASGREYNEQFF.

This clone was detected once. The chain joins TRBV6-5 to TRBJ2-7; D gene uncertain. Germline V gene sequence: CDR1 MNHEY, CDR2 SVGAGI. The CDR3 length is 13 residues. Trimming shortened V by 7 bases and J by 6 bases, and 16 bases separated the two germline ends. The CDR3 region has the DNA TGTGCCAGCACTTGGGCCTCCCTCGTCGAGCAGTACTTC. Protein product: CASTWASLVEQYF.

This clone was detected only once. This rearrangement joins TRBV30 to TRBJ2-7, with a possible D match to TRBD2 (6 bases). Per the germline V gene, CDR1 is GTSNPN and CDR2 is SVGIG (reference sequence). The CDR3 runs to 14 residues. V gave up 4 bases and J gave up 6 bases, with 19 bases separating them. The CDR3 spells CAWTSWTLEGEQYF. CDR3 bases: TGTGCCTGGACTTCATGGACCCTGGAGGGCGAGCAGTACTTC.

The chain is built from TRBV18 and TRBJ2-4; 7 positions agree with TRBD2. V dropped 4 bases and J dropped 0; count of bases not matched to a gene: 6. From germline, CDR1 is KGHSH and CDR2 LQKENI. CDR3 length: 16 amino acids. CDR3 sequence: CASSHPSGKAKNIQYF. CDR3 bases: TGTGCCAGCTCACACCCTAGCGGTAAAGCCAAAAACATTCAGTACTTC.

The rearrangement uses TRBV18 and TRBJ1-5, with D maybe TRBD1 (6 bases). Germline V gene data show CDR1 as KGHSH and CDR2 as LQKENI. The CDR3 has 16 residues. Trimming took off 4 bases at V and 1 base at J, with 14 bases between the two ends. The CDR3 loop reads CASSLGQIKSNQPQHF. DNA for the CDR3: TGTGCCAGCTCACTTGGACAGATCAAGAGCAATCAGCCCCAGCATTTT.

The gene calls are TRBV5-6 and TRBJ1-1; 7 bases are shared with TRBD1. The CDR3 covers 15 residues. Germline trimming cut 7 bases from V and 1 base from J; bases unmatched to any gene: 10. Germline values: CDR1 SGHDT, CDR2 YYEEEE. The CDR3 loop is CASRQMTGPNTEAFF. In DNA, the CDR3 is TGTGCCAGCCGCCAAATGACAGGGCCGAACACTGAAGCTTTCTTT. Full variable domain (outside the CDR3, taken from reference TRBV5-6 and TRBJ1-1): DAGVTQSPTHLIKTRGQQVTLRCSPKSGHDTVSWYQQALGQGPQFIFQYYEEEERQRGNFPDRFSGHQFPNYSSELNVNALLLGDSALYLCASRQMTGPNTEAFFGQGTRLTVV.

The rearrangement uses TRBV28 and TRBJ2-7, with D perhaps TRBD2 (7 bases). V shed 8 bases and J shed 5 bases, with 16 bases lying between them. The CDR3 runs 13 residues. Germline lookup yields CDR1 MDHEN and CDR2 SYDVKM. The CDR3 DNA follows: TGTGCCAGCTCGAGGGGGAGGGACCACGAGCAGTACTTC. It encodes CASSRGRDHEQYF. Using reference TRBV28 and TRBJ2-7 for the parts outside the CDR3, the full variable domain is DVKVTQSSRYLVKRTGEKVFLECVQDMDHENMFWYRQDPGLGLRLIYFSYDVKMKEKGDIPEGYSVSREKKERFSLILESASTNQTSMYLCASSRGRDHEQYFGPGTRLTVT.

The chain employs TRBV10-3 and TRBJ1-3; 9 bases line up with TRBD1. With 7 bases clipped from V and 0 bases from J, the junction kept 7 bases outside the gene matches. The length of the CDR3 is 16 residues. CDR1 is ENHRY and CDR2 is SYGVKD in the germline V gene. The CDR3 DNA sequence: TGTGCCATCACCAAGGGACAGGGCCACTCTGGAAACACCATATATTTT. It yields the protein CAITKGQGHSGNTIYF.

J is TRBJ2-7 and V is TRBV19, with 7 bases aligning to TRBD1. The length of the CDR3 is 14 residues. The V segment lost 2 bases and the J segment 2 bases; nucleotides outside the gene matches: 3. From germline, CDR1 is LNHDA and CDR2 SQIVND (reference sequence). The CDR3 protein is CASSIPGQTYEQYF. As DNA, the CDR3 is TGTGCCAGTAGTATACCGGGACAGACCTACGAGCAGTACTTC.

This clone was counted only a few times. CDR3 amino acids: CASSFGGAQNSPLHF. DNA for the CDR3: TGTGCCAGCAGCTTCGGGGGGGCGCAGAATTCACCCCTCCACTTT. The chain is built from TRBV7-9 and TRBJ1-6; the D gene is possibly TRBD1 (6 bases). CDR3 length: 15 amino acids. V dropped 3 bases and J dropped 7 bases, with 13 bases sitting between them. Germline V gene lookup returns CDR1 SEHNR and CDR2 FQNEAQ (reference sequence). Variable domain in full (rest from reference TRBV7-9 and TRBJ1-6): DTGVSQNPRHKITKRGQNVTFRCDPISEHNRLYWYRQTLGQGPEFLTYFQNEAQLEKSRLLSDRFSAERPKGSFSTLEIQRTEQGDSAMYLCASSFGGAQNSPLHFGNGTRLTVT.

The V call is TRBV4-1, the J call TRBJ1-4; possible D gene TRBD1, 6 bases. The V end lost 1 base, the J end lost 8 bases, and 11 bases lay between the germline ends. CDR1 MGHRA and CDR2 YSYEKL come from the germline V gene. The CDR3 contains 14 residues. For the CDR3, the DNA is TGCGCCAGCAGCCAAGCAGGGGAGGGCGAAAAACTGTTTTTT. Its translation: CASSQAGEGEKLFF.

CDR3 DNA sequence: TGTGCCAGCAGTTTACGAGGGGGCAAGGACATTCAGTACTTC. Amino acid sequence: CASSLRGGKDIQYF. V usage is TRBV27 and J usage is TRBJ2-4, with 7 bases identical to TRBD1. Germline assignment: CDR1 MNHEY and CDR2 SMNVEV (reference sequence). J gave up 8 bases and V 2 bases, and 6 bases lay outside the gene matches. CDR3 size: 14 residues.

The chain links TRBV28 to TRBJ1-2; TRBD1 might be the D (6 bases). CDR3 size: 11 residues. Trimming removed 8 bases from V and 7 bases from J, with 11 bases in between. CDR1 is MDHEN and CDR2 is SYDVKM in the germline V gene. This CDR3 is CASSGALGYTF. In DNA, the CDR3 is TGTGCCAGCTCAGGGGCACTTGGCTACACCTTC.

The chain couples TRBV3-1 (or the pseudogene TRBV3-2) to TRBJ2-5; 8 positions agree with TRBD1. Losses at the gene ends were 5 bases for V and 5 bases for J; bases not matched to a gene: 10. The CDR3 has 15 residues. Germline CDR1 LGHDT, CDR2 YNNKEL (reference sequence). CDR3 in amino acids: CASSFGQGMRETQYF. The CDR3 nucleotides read TGTGCCAGCAGCTTTGGACAGGGTATGAGGGAGACCCAGTACTTC.

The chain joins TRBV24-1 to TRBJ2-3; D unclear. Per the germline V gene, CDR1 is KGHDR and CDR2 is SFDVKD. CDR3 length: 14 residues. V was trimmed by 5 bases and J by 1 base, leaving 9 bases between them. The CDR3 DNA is TGTGCCACCAGTGGGTATGAGGGCACAGATACGCAGTATTTT. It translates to CATSGYEGTDTQYF.

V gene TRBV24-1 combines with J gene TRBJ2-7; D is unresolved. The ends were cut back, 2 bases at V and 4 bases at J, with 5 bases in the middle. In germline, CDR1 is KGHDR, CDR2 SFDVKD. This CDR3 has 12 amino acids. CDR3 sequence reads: CATSDSNYEQYF. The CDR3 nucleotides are TGTGCCACCAGTGATTCAAATTACGAGCAGTACTTC.

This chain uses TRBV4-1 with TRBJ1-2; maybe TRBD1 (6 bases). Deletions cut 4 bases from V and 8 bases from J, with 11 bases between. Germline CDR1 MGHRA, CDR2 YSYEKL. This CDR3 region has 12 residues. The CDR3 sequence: CASSPGGAGYTF. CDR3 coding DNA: TGCGCCAGCAGCCCGGGGGGGGCCGGCTACACCTTC.

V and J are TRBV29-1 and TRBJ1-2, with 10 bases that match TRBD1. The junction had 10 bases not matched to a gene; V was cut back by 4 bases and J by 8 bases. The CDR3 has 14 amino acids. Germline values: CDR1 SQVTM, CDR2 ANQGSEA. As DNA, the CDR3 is TGCAGCGTTGCAACGGACAGGGGGTACGAGGGCTACACCTTC. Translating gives CSVATDRGYEGYTF.